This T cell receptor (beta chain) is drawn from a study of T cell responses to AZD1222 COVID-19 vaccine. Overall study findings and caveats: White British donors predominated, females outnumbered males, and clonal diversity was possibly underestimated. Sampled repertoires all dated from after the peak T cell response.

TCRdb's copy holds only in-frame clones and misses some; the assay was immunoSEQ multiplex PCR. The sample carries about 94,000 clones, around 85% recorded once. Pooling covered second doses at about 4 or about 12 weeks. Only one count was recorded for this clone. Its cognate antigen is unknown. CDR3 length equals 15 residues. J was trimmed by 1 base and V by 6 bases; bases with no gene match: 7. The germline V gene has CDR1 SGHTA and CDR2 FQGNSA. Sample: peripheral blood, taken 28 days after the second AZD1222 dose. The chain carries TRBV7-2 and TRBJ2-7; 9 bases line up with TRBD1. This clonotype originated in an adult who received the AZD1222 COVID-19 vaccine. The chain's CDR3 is CASRRNRGLSYEQYF. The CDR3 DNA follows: TGTGCCAGCAGGCGCAACAGGGGGCTTTCCTACGAGCAGTACTTC.